This TCR beta chain was identified during a study of graft-versus-host responses after intestinal transplantation. Study outcomes and limitations: The study found high graft-versus-host to host-versus-graft clonal ratios in allografts of patients with graft-donor T cell macrochimerism.

Comment on this clone: Its antigen is unknown.

Between the trimmed V and J ends, which lost 4 bases and 3 bases, there was a span of 9 bases. The CDR3 is made up of 13 amino acids. Germline values: CDR1 SNHLY, CDR2 FYNNEI. TCRdb's copy holds only in-frame clones and misses some; the assay was immunoSEQ multiplex PCR. The sample holds more than 10,000 clones, 80% to 95% seen once. The V call is TRBV2, the J call TRBJ1-2; D is unclear. The specimen was PBMCs, collected about 32 months after intestinal transplantation. The sequence was obtained from a human patient who received an intestinal transplant, so some T cells may come from the graft donor. CDR3 DNA: TGTGCCAGCAGTGCGCAGTCCTACTATGGCTACACCTTC. Amino acids: CASSAQSYYGYTF. Complete variable domain (other parts from reference TRBV2 and TRBJ1-2): EPEVTQTPSHQVTQMGQEVILRCVPISNHLYFYWYRQILGQKVEFLVSFYNNEISEKSEIFDDQFSVERPDGSNFTLKIRSTKLEDSAMYFCASSAQSYYGYTFGSGTRLTVV.